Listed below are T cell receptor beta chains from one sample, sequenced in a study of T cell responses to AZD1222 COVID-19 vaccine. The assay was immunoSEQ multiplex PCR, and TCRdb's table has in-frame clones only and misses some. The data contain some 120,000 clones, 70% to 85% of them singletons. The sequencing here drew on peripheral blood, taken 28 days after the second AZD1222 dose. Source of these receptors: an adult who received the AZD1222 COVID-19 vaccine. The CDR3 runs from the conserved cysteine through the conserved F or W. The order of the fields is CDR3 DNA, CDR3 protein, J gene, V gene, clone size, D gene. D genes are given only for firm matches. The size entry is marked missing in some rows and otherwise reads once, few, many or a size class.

cdr3_nt: TGTGCCAGCAGCTCCCAGGTTCTCACTGAAGCTTTCTTT
cdr3_aa: CASSSQVLTEAFF
j_call: TRBJ1-1
v_call: TRBV5-4
clone_size: once
d_call: NA

cdr3_nt: TGTGCCAGCAGTTTATCTTTCGGGACAGGGGTCGAGACCCAGTACTTC
cdr3_aa: CASSLSFGTGVETQYF
j_call: TRBJ2-5
v_call: TRBV27
clone_size: NA
d_call: TRBD1

cdr3_nt: TGCGCCAGCAGCACAGGGACTCTAGTCACGGGCACAGATACGCAGTATTTT
cdr3_aa: CASSTGTLVTGTDTQYF
j_call: TRBJ2-3
v_call: TRBV5-1
clone_size: NA
d_call: NA

cdr3_nt: TGTGCCAGTAGTATAGATGAGGGAGTGGGCAATCAGCCCCAGCATTTT
cdr3_aa: CASSIDEGVGNQPQHF
j_call: TRBJ1-5
v_call: TRBV19
clone_size: NA
d_call: NA

cdr3_nt: TGTGCCAGCAGCGTAGCCCTCAACTCTGGAAACACCATATATTTT
cdr3_aa: CASSVALNSGNTIYF
j_call: TRBJ1-3
v_call: TRBV9
clone_size: NA
d_call: NA

cdr3_nt: TGTGCCAGCTCATCATCTAGCGGGGGGGCCGGTGAGCAGTTCTTC
cdr3_aa: CASSSSSGGAGEQFF
j_call: TRBJ2-1
v_call: TRBV18
clone_size: NA
d_call: TRBD2

cdr3_nt: TGTGCCAGCAGTCGACAGGGGGCTGGAAACACCATATATTTT
cdr3_aa: CASSRQGAGNTIYF
j_call: TRBJ1-3
v_call: TRBV7-2
clone_size: NA
d_call: TRBD1

cdr3_nt: TGTGCCAGCAGTCGGACGGCAGATACGCAGTATTTT
cdr3_aa: CASSRTADTQYF
j_call: TRBJ2-3
v_call: TRBV12-3/TRBV12-4
clone_size: NA
d_call: NA

cdr3_nt: TGTGCCAGCAGCTTATATAGGGGAAACGAGCAGTACTTC
cdr3_aa: CASSLYRGNEQYF
j_call: TRBJ2-7
v_call: TRBV7-2
clone_size: NA
d_call: NA

cdr3_nt: TGTGCCAGCAGCGACTCCGGGACAGGGGGCCCCCGAAGCTCCTACAATGAGCAGTTCTTC
cdr3_aa: CASSDSGTGGPRSSYNEQFF
j_call: TRBJ2-1
v_call: TRBV2
clone_size: NA
d_call: TRBD1

cdr3_nt: TGTGCCAGCAGCGTGGGTGGCCACACTGAAGCTTTCTTT
cdr3_aa: CASSVGGHTEAFF
j_call: TRBJ1-1
v_call: TRBV9
clone_size: NA
d_call: NA

cdr3_nt: TGCGCCAGCAGCTCCTCGCTGGGGAACTCCTATGGCTACACCTTC
cdr3_aa: CASSSSLGNSYGYTF
j_call: TRBJ1-2
v_call: TRBV5-1
clone_size: NA
d_call: NA

cdr3_nt: TGTGCCAGCAGCACAGGACAGGGCGGTTACTACGAGCAGTACTTC
cdr3_aa: CASSTGQGGYYEQYF
j_call: TRBJ2-7
v_call: TRBV6-5
clone_size: NA
d_call: TRBD1

cdr3_nt: TGTGCCAGCAGTCGGAACGCCGGGACGGGGAACACTGAAGCTTTCTTT
cdr3_aa: CASSRNAGTGNTEAFF
j_call: TRBJ1-1
v_call: TRBV7-2
clone_size: NA
d_call: NA

cdr3_nt: TGTGCCAGCAGTTACGCTGGGGGCGAGGGCACTGAAGCTTTCTTT
cdr3_aa: CASSYAGGEGTEAFF
j_call: TRBJ1-1
v_call: TRBV6-5
clone_size: few
d_call: NA

cdr3_nt: TGCGCCAGCAGCCAGCAGGCACCTGCCTACGAGCAGTACTTC
cdr3_aa: CASSQQAPAYEQYF
j_call: TRBJ2-7
v_call: TRBV5-1
clone_size: NA
d_call: NA

cdr3_nt: TGTGCCAGCAGCTCTAGGCAGGGCGGCCGGCAGGGGGGAGAAAAACTGTTTTTT
cdr3_aa: CASSSRQGGRQGGEKLFF
j_call: TRBJ1-4
v_call: TRBV7-2
clone_size: NA
d_call: TRBD1

cdr3_nt: TGCAGCGTTGAAGTGAGCGGCCCTCGGGGCTACACCTTC
cdr3_aa: CSVEVSGPRGYTF
j_call: TRBJ1-2
v_call: TRBV29-1
clone_size: NA
d_call: NA

cdr3_nt: TGTGCCAGCAGCTTGGAGGGTCCAGTCTCCTACGAGCAGTACTTC
cdr3_aa: CASSLEGPVSYEQYF
j_call: TRBJ2-7
v_call: TRBV5-6
clone_size: NA
d_call: NA

cdr3_nt: TGTGCCAGCAGCCAAGATCCGGGCACTAGGGAGACCCAGTACTTC
cdr3_aa: CASSQDPGTRETQYF
j_call: TRBJ2-5
v_call: TRBV4-2
clone_size: few
d_call: NA

cdr3_nt: TGTGCCAGCAGCGTAGAGGGGGGCGGTCAGCCCCAGCATTTT
cdr3_aa: CASSVEGGGQPQHF
j_call: TRBJ1-5
v_call: TRBV9
clone_size: NA
d_call: NA

cdr3_nt: TGTGCCAGCAGCGCCTCCGGGACAGGGCTCTGGGGTGAAAAACTGTTTTTT
cdr3_aa: CASSASGTGLWGEKLFF
j_call: TRBJ1-4
v_call: TRBV9
clone_size: NA
d_call: TRBD1

cdr3_nt: TGTGCCAGCAGCTTGACAGGGGACCAGCCCCAGCATTTT
cdr3_aa: CASSLTGDQPQHF
j_call: TRBJ1-5
v_call: TRBV11-2
clone_size: few
d_call: TRBD1

cdr3_nt: TGTGCCAGCAGCTTTGGACTAGCGGGACCCTACGAGCAGTACTTC
cdr3_aa: CASSFGLAGPYEQYF
j_call: TRBJ2-7
v_call: TRBV7-8
clone_size: NA
d_call: TRBD2

cdr3_nt: TGCGCCAGCAGCCCGGGGGACAGCGGAGGGAGTGGCTACACCTTC
cdr3_aa: CASSPGDSGGSGYTF
j_call: TRBJ1-2
v_call: TRBV5-1
clone_size: NA
d_call: TRBD1

cdr3_nt: TGTGCCAGCAGCCCGAGACTAGCGGGGGGCCCTGCTGACACCGGGGAGCTGTTTTTT
cdr3_aa: CASSPRLAGGPADTGELFF
j_call: TRBJ2-2
v_call: TRBV7-8
clone_size: NA
d_call: TRBD2

cdr3_nt: TGTGCCAGCAGCACCGGACAGGGAGGGTATGAAGCTTTCTTT
cdr3_aa: CASSTGQGGYEAFF
j_call: TRBJ1-1
v_call: TRBV7-3
clone_size: NA
d_call: TRBD1

cdr3_nt: TGTGCCAGCAGCCAGGACAGTAAATACAATGAGCAGTTCTTC
cdr3_aa: CASSQDSKYNEQFF
j_call: TRBJ2-1
v_call: TRBV7-2
clone_size: NA
d_call: NA

cdr3_nt: TGTGCCAGCAGTTCTCAACGGTACGAGCAGTACTTC
cdr3_aa: CASSSQRYEQYF
j_call: TRBJ2-7
v_call: TRBV28
clone_size: NA
d_call: NA

cdr3_nt: TGTGCCAGCAGTCCGCGATATACAGGGCTAATCGGGCCCCAGCATTTT
cdr3_aa: CASSPRYTGLIGPQHF
j_call: TRBJ1-5
v_call: TRBV27
clone_size: NA
d_call: NA

cdr3_nt: TGTGCCAGCTCACCAGGGGCACCGGGCGCTAAGGGCACAGATACGCAGTATTTT
cdr3_aa: CASSPGAPGAKGTDTQYF
j_call: TRBJ2-3
v_call: TRBV18
clone_size: NA
d_call: NA

cdr3_nt: TGTGCCACCAGCAGAGACCATACCAGGTGGAATCCCTCCTACGAGCAGTACTTC
cdr3_aa: CATSRDHTRWNPSYEQYF
j_call: TRBJ2-7
v_call: TRBV15
clone_size: NA
d_call: NA

cdr3_nt: TGCAGTGCTAGTAGGGGAGGCGGCACTGAAGCTTTCTTT
cdr3_aa: CSASRGGGTEAFF
j_call: TRBJ1-1
v_call: TRBV20-1
clone_size: NA
d_call: NA

cdr3_nt: TGCGCCAGCAGCTCGGGGGGTTTAGATAATGAAAAACTGTTTTTT
cdr3_aa: CASSSGGLDNEKLFF
j_call: TRBJ1-4
v_call: TRBV5-1
clone_size: NA
d_call: NA

cdr3_nt: TGCGCCAGCAGCTTGGCCGGAGGCAGGACCCGGGACACTGAAGCTTTCTTT
cdr3_aa: CASSLAGGRTRDTEAFF
j_call: TRBJ1-1
v_call: TRBV5-1
clone_size: few
d_call: NA

cdr3_nt: TGCGCCAGCAGCTTGGGACAGGTCCAAGAGACCCAGTACTTC
cdr3_aa: CASSLGQVQETQYF
j_call: TRBJ2-5
v_call: TRBV5-1
clone_size: NA
d_call: NA

cdr3_nt: TGTGCCAGCTCACCACAGAGGACAGGGTGGGAGGCCGAAAAACTGTTTTTT
cdr3_aa: CASSPQRTGWEAEKLFF
j_call: TRBJ1-4
v_call: TRBV18
clone_size: NA
d_call: TRBD1

cdr3_nt: TGTGCCAGCAGCTTAGCGGGCGGTTCACCCCTCCACTTT
cdr3_aa: CASSLAGGSPLHF
j_call: TRBJ1-6
v_call: TRBV7-9
clone_size: few
d_call: NA

cdr3_nt: TGTGCCAGCAGTGAGTTGGCAACCAATGAGCAGTTCTTC
cdr3_aa: CASSELATNEQFF
j_call: TRBJ2-1
v_call: TRBV2
clone_size: NA
d_call: NA

cdr3_nt: TGTGCCACCAGCAGGATAGGGGGACAGGAGTATAATTCACCCCTCCACTTT
cdr3_aa: CATSRIGGQEYNSPLHF
j_call: TRBJ1-6
v_call: TRBV15
clone_size: once
d_call: TRBD1

cdr3_nt: TGTGCCAGCAGCTCATGGGACACTGAAGCTTTCTTT
cdr3_aa: CASSSWDTEAFF
j_call: TRBJ1-1
v_call: TRBV5-6
clone_size: NA
d_call: NA

cdr3_nt: TGTGCCAGCAGTGTCCTGGAGCAGTACTTC
cdr3_aa: CASSVLEQYF
j_call: TRBJ2-7
v_call: TRBV2
clone_size: NA
d_call: NA